The 12 T cell receptor beta chains reported below all come from one sample, sequenced in a study of T cell clonality in common variable immunodeficiency. Whole-study results and caveats: Common variable immunodeficiency TCR beta sequences reportedly had fewer deletions and N-nucleotide insertions.

These receptors have no identified antigens. Method: immunoSEQ multiplex PCR; TCRdb's copy keeps in-frame clones and lacks some. The repertoire has fewer than 30,000 clones, none seen only once; the ten largest take 29%. The sample taken for sequencing was peripheral blood mononuclear cells. These receptors all come from a human donor with common variable immunodeficiency.

This clone turned up a few times. The sequenced fragment ends 3 residues before the CDR3 boundary, so the rest is inferred from the germline J gene. The chain couples TRBV19 to TRBJ2-3; D gene uncertain. With 0 bases removed from V and 1 base from J, the gap between germline ends came to 14 bases. The CDR3 totals 17 residues. Germline CDR1 LNHDA, CDR2 SQIVND (reference sequence). The part of the CDR3 DNA that was read is TGTGCCAGTAGTATAGATAACGGCGCCCGGGGCACAGATACG. This gives the protein CASSIDNGARGTDT. The entire CDR3 sequence reads CASSIDNGARGTDTQYF.

With regard to this clone: Read sequence stops 3 residues before the CDR3 end, and the germline J gene provides the missing end. The chain joins TRBV7-2 to TRBJ2-3; 9 nucleotides match TRBD2. The length of the CDR3 is 16 residues. CDR1 and CDR2 (germline): SGHTA, FQGNSA. The J segment lost 4 bases and the V segment lost 0 bases, leaving 5 bases of the junction unmatched. CDR3 bases read: TGTGCCAGCAGCTTAGCGGGCGGGGGGGCCCCAGATACG. It codes for CASSLAGGGAPDT. The entire CDR3 protein reads CASSLAGGGAPDTQYF.

This clone was found a few times. Germline and junction disagree at one end, which may indicate a read error. The observed sequence ends 3 residues before the CDR3 terminus, with the missing tail filled in from the germline J gene. The chain uses TRBV7-3 and TRBJ2-5, with 7 bases that match TRBD2. Germline CDR1 SGHTA, CDR2 FQGTGA. The CDR3 sequence is 13 residues long. CDR3 region: CSSSSFGGETQYF. CDR3 bases read: TGTTCCAGCAGCTCCTTCGGGGGGGAGACC.

This clone was recorded at least ten times. Read sequence stops 3 residues before the CDR3 end, and the germline J gene provides the missing end. The V and J genes are TRBV30 and TRBJ2-5; TRBD2 agrees at 9 bases. Germline V gives CDR1 GTSNPN, CDR2 SVGIG (reference sequence). CDR3 length: 16 amino acids. V lost 3 bases and J lost 2; bases outside the gene matches: 10. CDR3 bases read: TGTGCCTGGAGCCGAGGGGCGGGGGGGGGTCAAGAGACC. Translation: CAWSRGAGGGQET. The whole CDR3 is CAWSRGAGGGQETQYF.

In the case of this clone: The read ends 3 residues before the CDR3 terminus; that terminus is restored from the germline J gene. This chain links TRBV6-2 or TRBV6-3 with TRBJ2-5; 13 positions match TRBD2. Germline CDR1 reads MNHEY; CDR2 reads SVGEGT. The CDR3 totals 17 residues. J gave up 5 bases and V 2 bases, and 8 bases lay outside the gene matches. The part of the CDR3 DNA that was read is TGTGCCAGCAGTTACCCCCCCCGACTAGCGGGGGGCGAGACC. Translation: CASSYPPRLAGGET. In full, the CDR3 reads CASSYPPRLAGGETQYF.

CDR3 sequence reads: CASSSPSVSGDYNEQFF. Incomplete CDR3 DNA: TGTGCCAGCAGCTCGCCGAGTGTAAGCGGGGACTACAATGAG. The V call is TRBV13, the J call TRBJ2-1, with 7 bases aligning to TRBD2. Sequencing ends 3 residues short of the CDR3 end; the germline J gene provides the rest. Germline-derived CDR1 and CDR2 are PRHDT and FYEKMQ (reference sequence). The CDR3 extends over 17 amino acids. J lost 3 bases, V lost 4 bases, and 12 bases had no gene match.

This clone was observed a handful of times. The read stops 3 residues short of the end of the CDR3; the missing end is completed from the germline J gene. This chain uses TRBV7-9 with TRBJ2-2; the D is unclear. Germline CDR1 SEHNR, CDR2 FQNEAQ (reference sequence). This CDR3 contains 14 residues. V was cut by 2 bases and J by 0 bases, with 4 bases left in between. The CDR3 bases that were read are TGTGCCAGCAGCTTATCCACGAACACCGGGGAG. Translation: CASSLSTNTGE. The whole CDR3 sequence is CASSLSTNTGELFF.

With regard to this clone: The read finishes 3 residues shy of the CDR3 end, and the germline J gene is used to complete it. The genes are TRBV7-2 and TRBJ2-2, with 8 bases aligning to TRBD2. The CDR3 consists of 16 residues. J gave up 4 bases and V 0 bases, and 4 bases lay outside the gene matches. Germline CDR1 SGHTA, CDR2 FQGNSA. The part of the CDR3 DNA that was read is TGTGCCAGCAGCTTAGCCCCTAGCGGGTCCACCGGGGAG. The encoded protein is CASSLAPSGSTGE. The CDR3 reads in full as CASSLAPSGSTGELFF.

A few counts support this clone. The CDR3 is CASKGTGILTNYGYTF. Incomplete CDR3 DNA: TGTGCCAGTAAAGGGACAGGGATTCTCACTAACTATGGC. J is TRBJ1-2 and V is TRBV2; the match to TRBD1 covers 9 bases. The read stops 3 residues short of the end of the CDR3; the missing end is completed from the germline J gene. J gave up 0 bases and V 9 bases, and 11 bases lay outside the gene matches. Germline V lookup: CDR1 SNHLY, CDR2 FYNNEI. This CDR3 is built from 16 residues.

Concerning this clone itself: The CDR3 goes on 3 residues after the read ends, and that part is filled in from the germline J gene. The same CDR3 is also encoded by other DNA sequences in this sample. This sequence joins TRBV7-6 and TRBJ2-5; TRBD1 might be the D (5 bases). The germline CDR1 and CDR2 sequences are SGHVS and FNYEAQ. There are 11 residues in the CDR3. The V end was cut by 4 bases, the J end by 5 bases, with 5 bases between. The sequenced part of the CDR3 DNA is TGTGCCAGCAGCTCAGGGGAGACC. This gives the protein CASSSGET. The entire CDR3 protein reads CASSSGETQYF.

As for this clone: The read finishes 3 residues shy of the CDR3 end, and the germline J gene is used to complete it. The chain has TRBV6-1 and TRBJ1-1, with a tentative D call TRBD1 (5 bases). The germline V gene encodes CDR1 MNHNS and CDR2 SASEGT. V was shortened by 4 bases and J by 6 bases, with 18 bases between the two germline ends. The CDR3 is 15 amino acids. This CDR3 reads CASSVRREGLAEAFF. Partial CDR3 DNA: TGTGCCAGCAGTGTTCGCAGGGAGGGGCTCGCTGAA.

This clone was seen at least ten times. The read gets to within 3 residues of the CDR3 end, and the germline J gene fills in the rest. Additional DNA sequences in this sample encode the identical CDR3. The chain has TRBV18 and TRBJ2-5; 7 bases agree with TRBD1. There are 15 residues in the CDR3. Losses at the gene ends were 3 bases for V and 5 bases for J; bases not matched to a gene: 9. Germline assignment: CDR1 KGHSH and CDR2 LQKENI. The CDR3 reads CASSPLTGIRETQYF. CDR3 DNA (partial): TGTGCCAGCTCACCCCTGACAGGGATTAGGGAGACC.